These T cell receptor beta chains were read from a single sample in a study of cytomegalovirus exposure and HLA in healthy donors. Data came from immunoSEQ multiplex PCR; TCRdb stores just in-frame clones and leaves some out. The profile shows 250,000 to 350,000 clones, 85% to 90% of them singletons. The sequenced sample was PBMCs. The receptors come from a woman aged 18-29 years in good health and CMV-seronegative. Both conserved end residues are part of each CDR3. A D gene is named only where the DNA matches it firmly. Some rows have no size entry. The others give once, few or many, or a class for an expanded clone.

j_call v_call clone_size d_call cdr3_aa cdr3_nt
TRBJ2-7 TRBV30 once . CAWGTRQRIYEQYF TGTGCCTGGGGGACAAGACAACGGATCTACGAGCAGTACTTC
TRBJ2-5 TRBV27 . TRBD2 CASSLAGGGETQYF TGTGCCAGCAGTTTGGCGGGAGGGGGGGAGACCCAGTACTTC
TRBJ2-4 TRBV19 . . CASSIDPVGGALAKNIQYF TGTGCCAGTAGTATAGATCCGGTTGGGGGGGCCCTCGCCAAAAACATTCAGTACTTC
TRBJ1-2 TRBV2 . . CASSGRDGYTF TGTGCCAGCAGTGGACGGGATGGCTACACCTTC
TRBJ2-3 TRBV6-5 . . CASSQGGASTDTQYF TGTGCCAGCAGTCAGGGTGGGGCTAGCACAGATACGCAGTATTTT
TRBJ2-1 TRBV5-8 . TRBD2 CASSSGLAVYNEQFF TGTGCCAGCAGCTCCGGACTAGCGGTGTACAATGAGCAGTTCTTC
TRBJ1-5 TRBV28 . . CASSSIQPQHF TGTGCCAGCAGTTCTATACAGCCCCAGCATTTT
TRBJ2-7 TRBV4-1 . . CASSLLETVNYEQYF TGCGCCAGCAGCCTTTTGGAGACAGTAAACTACGAGCAGTACTTC
TRBJ2-2 TRBV2 . TRBD2 CASSPKGSGSTGELFF TGTGCCAGCAGTCCCAAAGGGAGCGGGAGTACCGGGGAGCTGTTTTTT
TRBJ1-1 TRBV2 . . CASQIQGFSNTEAFF TGTGCCAGCCAGATTCAGGGGTTCTCGAACACTGAAGCTTTCTTT
TRBJ1-4 TRBV30 . . CAWSVWEANEKLFF TGTGCCTGGAGTGTATGGGAGGCTAATGAAAAACTGTTTTTT
TRBJ2-7 TRBV7-6 . . CASSSGTLGSYEQYF TGTGCCAGCAGCTCCGGGACTCTCGGTTCCTACGAGCAGTACTTC
TRBJ1-5 TRBV5-1 . . CASSLVGLAGNQPQHF TGCGCCAGCAGCTTGGTTGGGCTGGCAGGCAATCAGCCCCAGCATTTT
TRBJ2-1 TRBV13 . TRBD2 CASSLASGEYNEQFF TGTGCCAGCAGCTTAGCCAGCGGGGAATACAATGAGCAGTTCTTC
TRBJ2-2 TRBV19 . TRBD2 CASSILFASGRNTGELFF TGTGCCAGTAGTATTTTGTTTGCTAGCGGGAGGAACACCGGGGAGCTGTTTTTT
TRBJ2-3 TRBV6-1 once TRBD2 CASSASGSSDTQYF TGTGCCAGCAGTGCCAGCGGGAGTTCAGATACGCAGTATTTT
TRBJ2-1 TRBV7-3 . TRBD2 CASSSGTSGSWEQFF TGTGCCAGCAGCTCGGGGACTAGCGGGAGTTGGGAGCAGTTCTTC
TRBJ1-2 TRBV28 . TRBD1 CASSQGGEGQGAYGYTF TGTGCCAGCAGCCAGGGGGGAGAGGGACAGGGGGCATATGGCTACACCTTC
TRBJ2-1 TRBV10-3 . TRBD2 CAISVFARTSGNWYNEQFF TGTGCCATCAGCGTTTTCGCCCGGACTAGCGGGAACTGGTACAATGAGCAGTTCTTC
TRBJ2-3 TRBV27 . TRBD2 CASSLISSGPTQYF TGTGCCAGCAGTTTAATCTCTAGCGGCCCAACGCAGTATTTT
TRBJ2-7 TRBV27 . TRBD1 CASSPSTTGGNEQYF TGTGCCAGCAGTCCAAGCACGACAGGGGGCAATGAGCAGTACTTC
TRBJ2-7 TRBV6-7 . . CASSYSMPGQGTAYEQYF TGTGCCAGCAGTTACTCTATGCCGGGGCAGGGGACGGCCTACGAGCAGTACTTC
TRBJ2-1 TRBV27 once TRBD2 CASSSAKGLAGVWNEQFF TGTGCCAGCAGTTCAGCCAAAGGACTAGCGGGAGTCTGGAATGAGCAGTTCTTC
TRBJ2-7 TRBV20-1 . . CSALTGTEQYF TGCAGTGCTCTAACAGGGACCGAGCAGTACTTC
TRBJ2-1 TRBV5-1 once . CASSFEGEQFF TGCGCCAGCAGCTTCGAGGGTGAGCAGTTCTTC
TRBJ2-5 TRBV28 . TRBD2 CATSGASGSTDQETQYF TGTGCCACCTCTGGGGCTAGCGGGAGTACGGACCAAGAGACCCAGTACTTC
TRBJ2-6 TRBV4-2 . . CASSQERISGANVLTF TGTGCCAGCAGCCAAGAGAGGATTTCTGGGGCCAACGTCCTGACTTTC
TRBJ1-5 TRBV5-6 . TRBD1 CASSLRAGTGHQPQHF TGTGCCAGCAGCTTGCGCGCCGGGACAGGGCATCAGCCCCAGCATTTT
TRBJ2-1 TRBV27 . . CASSHRQGGNEQFF TGTGCCAGCAGCCATCGACAGGGAGGCAATGAGCAGTTCTTC
TRBJ2-3 TRBV14 . TRBD2 CATSGFTDTQYF TGTGCGACTAGCGGGTTCACAGATACGCAGTATTTT
TRBJ2-3 TRBV27 . . CASSYNREDTQYF TGTGCCAGCAGTTATAACAGGGAGGATACGCAGTATTTT
TRBJ2-2 TRBV6-5 . TRBD1 CASRYEGTATGELFF TGTGCCAGCCGATATGAGGGGACAGCCACCGGGGAGCTGTTTTTT
TRBJ2-3 TRBV5-1 . . CASSAEGVRADTQYF TGCGCCAGCAGTGCCGAGGGTGTCCGGGCAGATACGCAGTATTTT
TRBJ2-5 TRBV9 . TRBD1 CASGHGQGQTQYF TGTGCCAGCGGTCACGGACAGGGACAGACCCAGTACTTC
TRBJ2-3 TRBV27 . TRBD2 CASSFRREPTDTQYF TGTGCCAGCAGTTTTCGGCGGGAGCCCACAGATACGCAGTATTTT
TRBJ2-4 TRBV6-1 . TRBD1 CASSALGQGGENIQYF TGTGCCAGCAGTGCCTTAGGACAGGGTGGGGAAAACATTCAGTACTTC
TRBJ2-7 TRBV28 . TRBD2 CASSFWGGRTYEQYF TGTGCCAGCAGTTTTTGGGGCGGGAGGACCTACGAGCAGTACTTC
TRBJ2-6 TRBV10-3 . . CANYRVQSSGANVLTF TGTGCCAACTACAGGGTACAGAGCTCTGGGGCCAACGTCCTGACTTTC